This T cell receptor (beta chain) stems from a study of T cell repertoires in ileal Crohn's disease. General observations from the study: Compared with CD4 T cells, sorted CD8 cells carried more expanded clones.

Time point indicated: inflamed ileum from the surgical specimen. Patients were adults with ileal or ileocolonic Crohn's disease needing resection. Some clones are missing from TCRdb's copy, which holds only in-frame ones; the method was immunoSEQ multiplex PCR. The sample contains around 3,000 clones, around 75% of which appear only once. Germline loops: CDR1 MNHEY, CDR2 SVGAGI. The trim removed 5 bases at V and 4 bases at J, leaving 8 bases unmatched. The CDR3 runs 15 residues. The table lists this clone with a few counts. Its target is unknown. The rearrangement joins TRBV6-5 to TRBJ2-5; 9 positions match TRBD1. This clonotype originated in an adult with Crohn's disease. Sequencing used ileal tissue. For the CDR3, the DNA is TGTGCCAGCAGTCCGACAGGGGGGGAGGTAGAGACCCAGTACTTC. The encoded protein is CASSPTGGEVETQYF.